The 30 T cell receptor beta chains below all came from one sample that was sequenced in a study of cytotoxic CD8 clonotypes in ibrutinib-treated CLL. TCRdb's copy holds only in-frame clones and misses some; the assay was immunoSEQ multiplex PCR. The sample holds under 200,000 clones, roughly 77% seen once. Material: PBMCs, obtained after 12 months of ibrutinib treatment. The receptors shown here come from a human donor with chronic lymphocytic leukemia.

This clone appeared once. The rearrangement uses TRBV5-1 and TRBJ2-5; D might be TRBD2 (5 bases). Trimming removed 4 bases from V and 10 bases from J, with 23 bases in between. The CDR3 length is 15 residues. Germline V gives CDR1 SGHRS, CDR2 YFSETQ. The CDR3 reads CASSGGPTLRRDQYF. CDR3 nucleotide sequence: TGCGCCAGCAGCGGAGGCCCCACTCTTCGCCGGGACCAGTACTTC.

To note about this clone: Other DNA sequences in this sample translate to the same CDR3. The rearrangement joins TRBV19 to TRBJ1-3; D is perhaps TRBD1 (6 bases). The germline V gene encodes CDR1 LNHDA and CDR2 SQIVND (reference sequence). V lost 3 bases and J 2 bases, leaving 8 bases between the germline ends. This CDR3 comprises 14 residues. This CDR3 is CASSIGGPGNTIYF. In DNA, the CDR3 is TGTGCCAGTAGTATCGGGGGGCCTGGAAACACCATATATTTT.

The chain recombines TRBV6-5 with TRBJ1-3; tentatively, D is TRBD1 (6 bases). The CDR3 is 15 amino acids. From germline, CDR1 is MNHEY and CDR2 SVGAGI. Trimming pared 2 bases from V and 4 bases from J, leaving 12 bases between. This chain's CDR3 is CASSYGTGPGNTIYF. CDR3 DNA sequence: TGTGCCAGCAGTTACGGAACAGGGCCCGGAAACACCATATATTTT.

This clone appeared once. The chain joins TRBV4-1 to TRBJ1-1; D unresolved. Trimming stripped 1 base from V and 6 bases from J, with 12 bases between. This CDR3 is built from 14 residues. Germline V gives CDR1 MGHRA, CDR2 YSYEKL. The CDR3 coding sequence is TGCGCCAGCAGCCAAGTTAAGATTACGGCTGAAGCTTTCTTT. It is translated as CASSQVKITAEAFF.

The rearrangement joins TRBV4-3 to TRBJ2-2, with TRBD2 identical over 8 bases. Germline CDR1 is LGHNA and CDR2 is YSLEER. This CDR3 is 14 amino acids long. CDR3 protein: CASQLAAGTGELFF. CDR3 coding DNA: TGCGCGAGCCAACTAGCGGCGGGCACCGGGGAGCTGTTTTTT.

This clone was detected once. The chain links TRBV27 to TRBJ2-7, with TRBD1 matching over 9 bases. CDR1 is MNHEY and CDR2 is SMNVEV in the germline V gene (reference sequence). This CDR3 comprises 18 residues. V lost 0 bases, J lost 2 bases, and 11 bases stayed unmatched. CDR3 sequence (DNA): TGTGCCAGCAGTTTATCCCACCCTGGGACAGGGTCCGCCTACGAGCAGTACTTC. Its translation is CASSLSHPGTGSAYEQYF.

The chain employs TRBV6-1 and TRBJ1-1; D gene unclear. The CDR3 is made up of 11 amino acids. The V end was cut by 3 bases, the J end by 11 bases, with 10 bases between. Germline CDR1 MNHNS, CDR2 SASEGT. CDR3 protein: CASSDTLGAFF. DNA for the CDR3: TGTGCCAGCAGTGACACGCTGGGTGCTTTCTTT.

J is TRBJ2-3 and V is TRBV7-2, with 8 positions matching TRBD2. In germline, CDR1 is SGHTA, CDR2 FQGNSA. J was trimmed by 2 bases and V by 5 bases; bases with no gene match: 9. The CDR3 has 16 residues. CDR3 DNA sequence: TGTGCCAGCAGCACACGGGGGGGCTCAACCACAGATACGCAGTATTTT. Amino acid sequence: CASSTRGGSTTDTQYF.

This chain joins TRBV29-1 and TRBJ2-3, with D uncertain. The length of the CDR3 is 11 residues. Germline V lookup: CDR1 SQVTM, CDR2 ANQGSEA. The ends were cut back, 0 bases at V and 7 bases at J, with 5 bases in the middle. This CDR3 is CSVEDRYTQYF. The CDR3, as DNA: TGCAGCGTTGAAGACCGTTATACGCAGTATTTT.

This clone was counted a single time. CDR3 sequence (DNA): TGTGCCTCTCTAGGGGGGTTCTATGGCTACACCTTC. Amino acids: CASLGGFYGYTF. The J gene is TRBJ1-2, the V gene TRBV30, with D perhaps matching TRBD1 (6 bases). The V and J ends lost 7 bases and 4 bases respectively, with 13 bases between them. Germline CDR1 GTSNPN, CDR2 SVGIG (reference sequence). The CDR3 is 12 residues long.

V usage is TRBV5-1 and J usage is TRBJ1-1; no clear D. The V and J ends lost 3 bases and 5 bases respectively, with 14 bases between them. The length of the CDR3 is 14 residues. From germline, CDR1 is SGHRS and CDR2 YFSETQ. The CDR3 loop reads CASSSRTARTEAFF. In DNA, the CDR3 is TGCGCCAGCAGCTCCCGGACGGCGCGAACTGAAGCTTTCTTT.

This clone occurred once. V and J are TRBV6-1 and TRBJ2-7; 7 bases are a match to TRBD1. V was clipped by 0 bases and J by 2 bases; unmatched bases: 4. CDR3 length: 15 amino acids. In germline, CDR1 is MNHNS, CDR2 SASEGT. CDR3 DNA: TGTGCCAGCAGTGAAGCTTGGGACAGACCCTACGAGCAGTACTTC. It translates to CASSEAWDRPYEQYF.

The chain is built from TRBV19 and TRBJ2-2; TRBD2 matches 7 bases. This CDR3 region has 13 residues. Germline V gene lookup returns CDR1 LNHDA and CDR2 SQIVND (reference sequence). V lost 9 bases, J lost 1 base, and 2 bases stayed unmatched. CDR3 in amino acids: CASKRGNTGELFF. The CDR3 bases are TGTGCCAGCAAGCGGGGGAACACCGGGGAGCTGTTTTTT.

The genes are TRBV5-4 and TRBJ2-2; no reliable D call. Trimming cost V 2 bases and J 0 bases, with 11 bases left between them. The CDR3 runs 16 residues. CDR1 is SGHNT, CDR2 YYREEE, per germline (reference sequence). CDR3: CASSFGAFANTGELFF. The CDR3, as DNA: TGTGCCAGCAGCTTCGGTGCCTTCGCGAACACCGGGGAGCTGTTTTTT.

J is TRBJ2-7 and V is TRBV28, with 7 bases matching TRBD2. Losses at the gene ends were 2 bases for V and 3 bases for J; bases not matched to a gene: 13. CDR1 MDHEN and CDR2 SYDVKM come from the germline V gene. The CDR3 spans 17 residues. The CDR3 DNA is TGTGCCAGCAGTTTACGGCCGCGGGGGATTGCCCGCTACGAGCAGTACTTC. Translated, it gives CASSLRPRGIARYEQYF. The whole variable domain, remainder taken from reference TRBV28 and TRBJ2-7, is DVKVTQSSRYLVKRTGEKVFLECVQDMDHENMFWYRQDPGLGLRLIYFSYDVKMKEKGDIPEGYSVSREKKERFSLILESASTNQTSMYLCASSLRPRGIARYEQYFGPGTRLTVT.

J is TRBJ2-7 and V is TRBV19; D gene uncertain. In germline, CDR1 is LNHDA, CDR2 SQIVND (reference sequence). The CDR3 has 13 amino acids. V dropped 5 bases and J dropped 3 bases, with 11 bases sitting between them. The DNA of the CDR3 is TGTGCCAGTAGTCCCCGGGCGTACTACGAGCAGTACTTC. Amino acids: CASSPRAYYEQYF.

The chain carries TRBV27 and TRBJ2-2; TRBD2 is a possible D gene (6 bases). V shed 6 bases and J shed 1 base, with 12 bases lying between them. Looked up from germline, CDR1 is MNHEY and CDR2 is SMNVEV (reference sequence). This CDR3 comprises 15 residues. CDR3: CASSRLDLNTGELFF. The CDR3 nucleotides read TGTGCCAGCAGCCGACTAGACTTGAACACCGGGGAGCTGTTTTTT.

The chain has TRBV5-3 and TRBJ1-3; D gene uncertain. TRBV5-3 is treated as an ORF (open reading frame) with a function not yet certain. Trimming left V 3 bases short and J 0 bases short, with 22 bases between. CDR3 length equals 19 residues. The CDR3, as DNA: TGTGCCAGAAGCTCGTGGACCCCTGGAGGCCAGGACTCTGGAAACACCATATATTTT. Protein sequence: CARSSWTPGGQDSGNTIYF.

V gene TRBV11-3 combines with J gene TRBJ2-1; 7 bases are a match to TRBD2. Per the germline V gene, CDR1 is SGHNT and CDR2 is YENEEA. The CDR3 contains 17 residues. V shed 3 bases, J shed 1 base, and the junction held 9 bases outside the gene matches. CDR3 protein: CASSLGSGWRSYNEQFF. Here the CDR3 DNA reads TGTGCCAGCAGCTTGGGTAGCGGGTGGAGATCCTACAATGAGCAGTTCTTC. Full variable domain (outside the CDR3, taken from reference TRBV11-3 and TRBJ2-1): EAGVVQSPRYKIIEKKQPVAFWCNPISGHNTLYWYLQNLGQGPELLIRYENEEAVDDSQLPKDRFSAERLKGVDSTLKIQPAELGDSAVYLCASSLGSGWRSYNEQFFGPGTRLTVL.

The CDR3 DNA reads TGTGCCAGCAGTCCTAGGGTCCTAAATCAGCCCCAGCATTTT. This codes for CASSPRVLNQPQHF. The V gene is TRBV27, the J gene TRBJ1-5; no clear D. V lost 5 bases and J lost 4, with 12 bases in between. This CDR3 contains 14 residues. Germline V gene sequence: CDR1 MNHEY, CDR2 SMNVEV (reference sequence).

The chain couples TRBV9 to TRBJ2-2; no clear D gene. The germline V gene encodes CDR1 SGDLS and CDR2 YYNGEE. The CDR3 totals 14 residues. The V end lost 5 bases, the J end lost 0 bases, and 8 bases lay between the germline ends. Written as DNA, the CDR3 is TGTGCCAGCAGAGGACGTACGAACACCGGGGAGCTGTTTTTT. Encoded protein: CASRGRTNTGELFF.

The V and J genes are TRBV7-2 and TRBJ2-7, with 11 positions matching TRBD2. Per the germline V gene, CDR1 is SGHTA and CDR2 is FQGNSA. This CDR3 region has 18 residues. V lost 5 bases and J lost 2; bases outside the gene matches: 14. CDR3 sequence: CASSPTSRLAGKTYEQYF. The CDR3 bases are TGTGCCAGCAGCCCCACCTCCCGACTAGCGGGGAAAACCTACGAGCAGTACTTC.

This chain links TRBV28 with TRBJ1-1, with D possibly being TRBD1 (5 bases). Per germline, CDR1 MDHEN and CDR2 SYDVKM. The length of the CDR3 is 14 residues. V lost 6 bases, J lost 2 bases, and 13 bases lay in between. The CDR3 is CASRLGGYNTEAFF. CDR3 in DNA: TGTGCCAGCAGGTTGGGGGGGTACAACACTGAAGCTTTCTTT.

This clone was counted a few times. The CDR3 coding sequence is TGTGCCAGCAGGGACAGGGACTATAATTCACCCCTCCACTTT. This gives the protein CASRDRDYNSPLHF. The chain recombines TRBV7-2 with TRBJ1-6; TRBD1 matches 8 bases. Germline V gives CDR1 SGHTA, CDR2 FQGNSA. The V segment lost 6 bases and the J segment 3 bases; nucleotides outside the gene matches: 1. The CDR3 totals 14 residues.

This chain joins TRBV29-1 and TRBJ2-7; a weak D match, TRBD1 (6 bases). The germline CDR1 and CDR2 sequences are SQVTM and ANQGSEA. There are 13 residues in the CDR3. Trimming took off 7 bases at V and 0 bases at J, with 13 bases between the two ends. CDR3 nucleotides: TGCAGCGAAAGACAGGAGAGCTCCTACGAGCAGTACTTC. Its translation is CSERQESSYEQYF.

CDR3 sequence reads: CASSDRGSDNSPLHF. The CDR3 coding sequence is TGTGCCAGCAGTGACAGGGGTTCGGATAATTCACCCCTCCACTTT. The chain uses TRBV6-6 and TRBJ1-6, with 8 nucleotides matching TRBD1. The CDR3 consists of 15 residues. Germline CDR1 reads MNHNY; CDR2 reads SVGAGI (reference sequence). The trim removed 5 bases at V and 5 bases at J, leaving 5 bases unmatched.

This sequence joins TRBV7-2 and TRBJ2-3, with D perhaps TRBD2 (6 bases). Trimming left V 1 base short and J 1 base short, with 15 bases between. The germline V gene encodes CDR1 SGHTA and CDR2 FQGNSA. The CDR3 covers 17 residues. CDR3 region: CASSLDPAGFRTDTQYF. Here the CDR3 DNA reads TGTGCCAGCAGCTTAGACCCAGCGGGCTTCCGCACAGATACGCAGTATTTT.

The chain employs TRBV2 and TRBJ1-6; 9 nucleotides line up with TRBD1. This CDR3 comprises 14 residues. CDR1 SNHLY and CDR2 FYNNEI come from the germline V gene. The ends lost 6 bases at V and 9 bases at J; junction bases unmatched: 6. The CDR3 nucleotides are TGTGCCAGCAGGGTACAGGGGGCAGGTTCACCCCTCCACTTT. Encoded protein: CASRVQGAGSPLHF.

As DNA, the CDR3 is TGTGCCAGCCGATCTAGCGGGGGGAGGGCAGATACGCAGTATTTT. Translated: CASRSSGGRADTQYF. This chain connects TRBV6-5 to TRBJ2-3; 11 nucleotides agree with TRBD2. Germline-derived CDR1 and CDR2 are MNHEY and SVGAGI. J gave up 4 bases and V 8 bases, and 8 bases lay outside the gene matches. The CDR3 runs to 15 residues.

This clone turned up a few times. The rearrangement uses TRBV7-9 and TRBJ2-3; D is unclear. The germline V gene has CDR1 SEHNR and CDR2 FQNEAQ (reference sequence). Trimming stripped 3 bases from V and 0 bases from J, with 16 bases between. The CDR3 is 17 residues long. The CDR3 reads CASSFFIYRDSTDTQYF. The CDR3 DNA sequence: TGTGCCAGCAGCTTCTTCATCTACAGAGATAGCACAGATACGCAGTATTTT.